These 18 T cell receptor beta chains originate from one sample sequenced in a study of T-cell memory formation after mild COVID-19. Using its own MiXCR run on the 5' RACE reads, TCRdb lists one record per CDR3 protein. Of about 400,000 distinct CDR3 sequences listed, more than 15% are singletons. Sequences were obtained from PBMCs or a T cell subset sorted from them (not recorded which). These TCRs come from a young man who had mild COVID-19 (a few samples of this study predate the infection). Cell type and time point are not known.

This clonotype came up once. At one boundary the junction diverges from the germline segment, which might be a read error. The chain combines TRBV11-2 with TRBJ2-7, with D uncertain. This CDR3 contains 11 residues. CDR1 and CDR2 (germline): SGHAT, FQNNGV. The CDR3, as DNA: TGTGCCAGAAGCTTAGGCCGGGCACAGTACTTC. This gives the protein CARSLGRAQYF.

This clonotype was seen ten or more times. The chain joins TRBV14 to TRBJ2-1, with a possible D match to TRBD2 (6 bases). Germline loops: CDR1 SGHDN, CDR2 FVKESK. The V and J ends lost 4 bases and 1 base respectively, with 17 bases between them. CDR3 length: 17 amino acids. The CDR3 spells CASSRGPEGMSYNEQFF. In DNA, the CDR3 is TGTGCCAGCAGCCGCGGGCCGGAGGGAATGTCCTACAATGAGCAGTTCTTC.

This clonotype was seen repeatedly, ten times or more. The chain joins TRBV6-2 or TRBV6-3 to TRBJ2-7; no clear D gene. Deletions cut 5 bases from V and 7 bases from J, with 9 bases between. CDR3 size: 11 residues. Germline-derived CDR1 and CDR2 are MNHEY and SVGEGT. CDR3 sequence reads: CASSPHEEQYF. The CDR3 DNA reads as TGTGCCAGCAGTCCCCATGAGGAGCAGTACTTC.

This sequence joins TRBV5-1 and TRBJ1-2; D remains ambiguous. Germline CDR1 is SGHRS and CDR2 is YFSETQ. V lost 5 bases to trimming and J lost 2 bases, with 7 bases between them. The CDR3 has 12 amino acids. The CDR3 DNA is TGCGCCAGCAGTGACCAAAACTATGGCTACACCTTC. This gives the protein CASSDQNYGYTF.

This chain links TRBV4-3 with TRBJ1-6, with D possibly matching TRBD1 (6 bases). The V end was cut by 0 bases, the J end by 0 bases, with 9 bases between. There are 17 residues in the CDR3. Germline V gene sequence: CDR1 LGHNA, CDR2 YSLEER. This CDR3 reads CASSQDRGSSYNSPLHF. CDR3 nucleotide sequence: TGCGCCAGCAGCCAAGATAGGGGGAGCTCCTATAATTCACCCCTCCACTTT.

The chain links TRBV7-8 to TRBJ2-7; tentative D call: TRBD2 (6 bases). This CDR3 region has 12 residues. Trimming left V 2 bases short and J 7 bases short, with 9 bases between. The germline CDR1 and CDR2 sequences are SGHVS and FQNEAQ. DNA for the CDR3: TGTGCCAGCAGCTTACTGGGGAGGGAGCAGTACTTC. It translates to CASSLLGREQYF.

This clonotype was observed a few times. V is TRBV7-2 and J is TRBJ2-7, with D tentatively TRBD1 or TRBD2 (5 bases each). Looked up from germline, CDR1 is SGHTA and CDR2 is FQGNSA. There are 16 residues in the CDR3. Deletions cut 1 base from V and 6 bases from J, with 19 bases between. This chain's CDR3 is CASSLETWDPAGEQYV. The DNA of the CDR3 is TGTGCCAGCAGCTTAGAGACTTGGGACCCGGCGGGCGAGCAGTACGTC.

This clonotype appeared a few times. The CDR3 loop is CASSSNPRGLNTNYGYTF. The CDR3 coding sequence is TGTGCCAGCAGCTCGAACCCCAGGGGGCTAAACACTAACTATGGCTACACCTTC. V gene TRBV11-2 combines with J gene TRBJ1-2; 8 bases map to TRBD1. Germline trimming cut 4 bases from V and 0 bases from J; bases unmatched to any gene: 13. This CDR3 has 18 amino acids. Germline V gene data show CDR1 as SGHAT and CDR2 as FQNNGV. Complete variable domain (other parts from reference TRBV11-2 and TRBJ1-2): EAGVAQSPRYKIIEKRQSVAFWCNPISGHATLYWYQQILGQGPKLLIQFQNNGVVDDSQLPKDRFSAERLKGVDSTLKIQPAKLEDSAVYLCASSSNPRGLNTNYGYTFGSGTRLTVV.

This clonotype was found a few times. The V gene is TRBV7-2, the J gene TRBJ1-1; D is uncertain. Germline-derived CDR1 and CDR2 are SGHTA and FQGNSA. This CDR3 has 13 residues. The V end was cut by 8 bases, the J end by 7 bases, with 17 bases between. Here the CDR3 DNA reads TGTGCCAGCGCCCCGACCGGAGGACTTGAAGCTTTCTTT. Its protein product is CASAPTGGLEAFF. Full variable domain (missing parts from reference TRBV7-2 and TRBJ1-1): GAGVSQSPSNKVTEKGKDVELRCDPISGHTALYWYRQSLGQGLEFLIYFQGNSAPDKSGLPSDRFSAERTGGSVSTLTIQRTQQEDSAVYLCASAPTGGLEAFFGQGTRLTVV.

V is TRBV1 and J is TRBJ2-7. TRBV1 is described as a pseudogene. The CDR3 is 15 residues long. The CDR3 DNA reads as TGCACCAGCAGCCCCCGATCAGGGACCTCCCACGAGCAGTACGTC. Protein: CTSSPRSGTSHEQYV.

This clonotype was found a few times. J is TRBJ2-7 and V is TRBV2; either TRBD1 or TRBD2 may fit D (6 bases each). The ends were cut back, 6 bases at V and 2 bases at J, with 14 bases in the middle. This CDR3 has 14 amino acids. Germline CDR1 reads SNHLY; CDR2 reads FYNNEI. The CDR3 is CASRSGADTYEQYF. The CDR3 DNA is TGTGCCAGCAGATCGGGGGCCGACACCTACGAGCAGTACTTC.

The chain links TRBV4-1 to TRBJ2-3; D is unresolved. The length of the CDR3 is 17 residues. Germline V gives CDR1 MGHRA, CDR2 YSYEKL. The V end was cut by 1 base, the J end by 3 bases, with 17 bases between. The CDR3, as DNA: TGCGCCAGCAGCCAAGCAGGAATAGCCCAATCGACAGATACGCAGTATTTT. Encoded protein: CASSQAGIAQSTDTQYF.

This clonotype appeared a few times. This chain links TRBV6-5 with TRBJ2-7, with D perhaps TRBD1 or TRBD2 (5 bases each). V was pared by 6 bases and J by 3 bases, with 12 bases between. The CDR3 contains 13 residues. Germline CDR1 reads MNHEY; CDR2 reads SVGAGI. The CDR3, as DNA: TGTGCCAGCAGGGAGAGGGACGGCTACGAGCAGTACGTC. This translates into CASRERDGYEQYV.

This clonotype has just a few counts. The chain links TRBV5-1 to TRBJ1-2; 7 bases are a match to TRBD1. CDR1 SGHRS and CDR2 YFSETQ come from the germline V gene. V lost 3 bases to trimming and J lost 8 bases; unmatched junction nucleotides: 4. The CDR3 runs to 12 residues. CDR3 nucleotides: TGCGCCAGCAGCTATCAGGGGGAAGGCTACACCTTC. As protein: CASSYQGEGYTF.

This clonotype appeared a few times. The chain combines TRBV19 with TRBJ2-7; 10 bases fit TRBD1. With 4 bases clipped from V and 3 bases from J, the junction kept 15 bases outside the gene matches. This CDR3 spans 18 amino acids. Germline lookup yields CDR1 LNHDA and CDR2 SQIVND (reference sequence). CDR3 amino acids: CASSTIIGGGTGDYEQYF. The CDR3 DNA sequence: TGTGCCAGTAGTACTATCATCGGTGGCGGGACAGGGGACTACGAGCAGTACTTC.

This clonotype has a count of ten or more. This chain joins TRBV28 and TRBJ2-3; D perhaps matches TRBD2 (5 bases). This CDR3 comprises 15 residues. CDR1 and CDR2 from the germline V gene are MDHEN and SYDVKM. The ends were cut back, 5 bases at V and 2 bases at J, with 14 bases in the middle. CDR3 nucleotide sequence: TGTGCCAGCAGTGGAGCGCGGGCCCCCACAGATACGCAGTATTTT. The encoded protein is CASSGARAPTDTQYF.

V and J are TRBV15 and TRBJ2-5; D possibly corresponds to TRBD2 (5 bases). This CDR3 is built from 15 residues. The germline V gene encodes CDR1 LNHNV and CDR2 YYDKDF (reference sequence). The V gene lost 0 bases and the J gene lost 3 bases, with 11 bases spanning the gap. The CDR3 region is CATSRDQAGEETQYF. The CDR3 nucleotides are TGTGCCACCAGCAGAGATCAGGCGGGCGAAGAGACCCAGTACTTC.

This chain joins TRBV9 and TRBJ2-3; D could derive from TRBD1 or TRBD2 (5 bases each). V gave up 2 bases and J gave up 4 bases, with 17 bases separating them. The CDR3 totals 16 residues. Germline-derived CDR1 and CDR2 are SGDLS and YYNGEE. This CDR3 reads CASSVNRDRLADTQYF. In nucleotides, the CDR3 is TGTGCCAGCAGCGTGAACCGGGACCGGCTGGCAGATACGCAGTATTTT. The full variable domain, completed using reference TRBV9 and TRBJ2-3, is DSGVTQTPKHLITATGQRVTLRCSPRSGDLSVYWYQQSLDQGLQFLIQYYNGEERAKGNILERFSAQQFPDLHSELNLSSLELGDSALYFCASSVNRDRLADTQYFGPGTRLTVL.